This passage covers 9 T cell receptor beta chains from one sample sequenced in a study of cytomegalovirus exposure and HLA in healthy donors. The PCR contained 60 Vbeta and 13 Jbeta primers. TCRdb's table, derived via immunoSEQ multiplex PCR, lists solely in-frame clones and lacks some. This sample has 60,000 to 70,000 clones, with approximately 78% found just once. Sequencing was performed on PBMCs. Every receptor here comes from a man in his forties in good health and CMV-seronegative.

The J gene is TRBJ2-1, the V gene TRBV4-1, with 10 bases aligning to TRBD1. The V gene end was trimmed by 5 bases and the J gene end by 6 bases; junction bases not matched to a gene: 7. Germline CDR1 is MGHRA and CDR2 is YSYEKL. This CDR3 region has 15 residues. The CDR3 DNA sequence: TGCGCCAGCAGCTACGGGACAGGGGTGGTCAATGAGCAGTTCTTC. Translated: CASSYGTGVVNEQFF.

This sequence joins TRBV19 and TRBJ2-3; D remains unclear. V was clipped by 1 base and J by 2 bases, with 7 bases between them. Germline-derived CDR1 and CDR2 are LNHDA and SQIVND (reference sequence). CDR3 length equals 14 residues. The CDR3 nucleotides are TGTGCCAGTAGTATAGTTCCCCACACAGATACGCAGTATTTT. This encodes CASSIVPHTDTQYF.

This sequence joins TRBV6-1 and TRBJ2-7, with a possible D match to TRBD1 (5 bases). CDR3 length: 14 residues. Germline V gene data show CDR1 as MNHNS and CDR2 as SASEGT. V lost 2 bases and J 3 bases, leaving 11 bases between the germline ends. The CDR3 DNA is TGTGCCAGCAGTGAAACAGGATACATCTACGAGCAGTACTTC. It codes for CASSETGYIYEQYF.

The J gene is TRBJ2-3, the V gene TRBV27; weak D call: TRBD2 (5 bases). The length of the CDR3 is 15 residues. Germline V gene data show CDR1 as MNHEY and CDR2 as SMNVEV (reference sequence). V was clipped by 6 bases and J by 2 bases, with 15 bases between them. In DNA form, the CDR3 reads TGTGCCAGCAGGGGAGCCCAGTACCTCACAGATACGCAGTATTTT. It yields the protein CASRGAQYLTDTQYF.

This chain links TRBV19 with TRBJ2-7; 8 nucleotides match TRBD2. V lost 9 bases to trimming and J lost 0 bases; unmatched junction nucleotides: 7. CDR1 and CDR2 (germline): LNHDA, SQIVND (reference sequence). The CDR3 has 14 amino acids. The CDR3, as DNA: TGTGCCAGCAGAGCGGGAGATCCCTCCTACGAGCAGTACTTC. This encodes CASRAGDPSYEQYF.

V is TRBV11-2 and J is TRBJ2-3, with D uncertain. This CDR3 is built from 14 residues. Trimming shortened V by 1 base and J by 0 bases, and 5 bases separated the two germline ends. CDR1 is SGHAT, CDR2 FQNNGV, per germline. Here the CDR3 DNA reads TGTGCCAGCAGCTTAGGACTTAGCACAGATACGCAGTATTTT. It encodes CASSLGLSTDTQYF.

The rearrangement joins TRBV6-6 to TRBJ2-4; 7 nucleotides align to TRBD2. The V segment lost 0 bases and the J segment 3 bases; nucleotides outside the gene matches: 5. This CDR3 has 16 residues. The germline CDR1 and CDR2 sequences are MNHNY and SVGAGI (reference sequence). The chain's CDR3 is CASSYSGGGDKNIQYF. The CDR3 DNA reads TGTGCCAGCAGTTACTCCGGGGGAGGGGACAAAAACATTCAGTACTTC.

V is TRBV7-9 and J is TRBJ2-1; weak D call: TRBD2 (6 bases). The CDR3 consists of 18 residues. Germline V CDR1 and CDR2: SEHNR, FQNEAQ (reference sequence). Trimming left V 4 bases short and J 7 bases short, with 26 bases between. The CDR3 bases are TGTGCCAGCAGCTGGTCGCGAGGTAGCGGTAAAGGGAGGAATGAGCAGTTCTTC. Protein product: CASSWSRGSGKGRNEQFF.

The chain couples TRBV27 to TRBJ2-2, with TRBD1 identical over 7 bases. The trim removed 5 bases at V and 6 bases at J, leaving 9 bases unmatched. Germline V gives CDR1 MNHEY, CDR2 SMNVEV (reference sequence). The CDR3 consists of 15 residues. CDR3 sequence reads: CASSPHPTGSGELFF. CDR3 in DNA: TGTGCCAGCAGTCCCCACCCGACAGGGTCCGGGGAGCTGTTTTTT.